This T cell receptor beta chain was sequenced for a study of technical replicates of blood from a few donors. Using immunoSEQ multiplex PCR, the repertoire was profiled, and TCRdb retains in-frame clones only, with some absent. The sample yields roughly 14,000 clones, 70% to 90% seen once. The germline V gene encodes CDR1 SNHLY and CDR2 FYNNEI. The V segment lost 6 bases and the J segment 5 bases; nucleotides outside the gene matches: 4. The CDR3 contains 13 residues. What was sequenced was PBMCs. The chain carries TRBV2 and TRBJ2-5; TRBD1 matches at 9 bases. The sequence was collected from a human donor in good health. The CDR3 nucleotides read TGTGCCAGCAGGCGGACAGGGGCGGAGACCCAGTACTTC. It codes for CASRRTGAETQYF.